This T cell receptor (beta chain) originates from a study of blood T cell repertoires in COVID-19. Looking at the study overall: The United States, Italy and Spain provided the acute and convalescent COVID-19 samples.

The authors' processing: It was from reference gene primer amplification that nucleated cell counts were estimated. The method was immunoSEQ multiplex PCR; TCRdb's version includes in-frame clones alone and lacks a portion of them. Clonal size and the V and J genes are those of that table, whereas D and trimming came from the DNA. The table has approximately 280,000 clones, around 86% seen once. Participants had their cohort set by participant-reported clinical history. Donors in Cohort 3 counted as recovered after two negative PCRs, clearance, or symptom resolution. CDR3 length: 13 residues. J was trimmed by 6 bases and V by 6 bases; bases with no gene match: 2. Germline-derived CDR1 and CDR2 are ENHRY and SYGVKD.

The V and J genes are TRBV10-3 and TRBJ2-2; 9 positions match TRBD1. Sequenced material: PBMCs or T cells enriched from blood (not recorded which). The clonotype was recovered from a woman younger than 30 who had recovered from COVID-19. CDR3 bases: TGTGCCATCAGCGGGACAGGGTCCGGGGAGCTGTTTTTT. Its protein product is CAISGTGSGELFF.